This T cell receptor beta chain originates from a study of OX40 agonist ivuxolimab in advanced cancers. General observations from the study: More expanded clones were seen, on average, in CD8+ T cells than in CD4+.

To note about this clone: What it binds is unknown.

The table came from immunoSEQ multiplex PCR; TCRdb's copy has only in-frame clones and leaves some out. The table includes just over 90,000 clones, around 94% detected once. The TCR comes from an adult with an advanced solid tumor such as melanoma, head and neck, liver or kidney cancer. The sample consisted of CD4+ or CD8+ T cells sorted from blood, taken in a trial of the OX40 agonist ivuxolimab.

The CDR3 here is CASSLDGGYEQYF. The CDR3 DNA is TGTGCCAGCAGCTTAGACGGGGGTTACGAGCAGTACTTC. The chain couples TRBV11-2 to TRBJ2-7; tentatively, D is TRBD2 (6 bases). The CDR3 is 13 amino acids. CDR1 and CDR2 from the germline V gene are SGHAT and FQNNGV. The V and J ends lost 0 bases and 4 bases respectively, with 7 bases between them.